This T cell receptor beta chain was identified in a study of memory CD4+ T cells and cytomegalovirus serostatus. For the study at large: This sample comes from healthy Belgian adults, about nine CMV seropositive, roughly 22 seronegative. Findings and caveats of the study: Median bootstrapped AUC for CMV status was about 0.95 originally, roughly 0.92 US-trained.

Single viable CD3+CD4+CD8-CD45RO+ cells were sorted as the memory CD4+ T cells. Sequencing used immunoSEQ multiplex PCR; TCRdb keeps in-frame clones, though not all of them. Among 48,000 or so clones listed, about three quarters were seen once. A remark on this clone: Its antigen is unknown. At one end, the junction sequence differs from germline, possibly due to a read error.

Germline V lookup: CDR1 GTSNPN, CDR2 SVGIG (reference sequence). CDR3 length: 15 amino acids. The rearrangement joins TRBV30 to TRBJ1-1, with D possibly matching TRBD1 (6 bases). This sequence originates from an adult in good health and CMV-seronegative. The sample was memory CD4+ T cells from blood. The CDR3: CAWSYGWEISDRWGF. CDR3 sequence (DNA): TGTGCCTGGAGTTATGGATGGGAAATCTCCGACAGGTGGGGCTTT.